The clone carrying this T cell receptor (beta chain) was seen once. Its antigen is unidentified. Sequencing was performed with immunoSEQ multiplex PCR; in TCRdb, only in-frame clones are kept and a portion is missing. The sample shows some 100,000 clones, 87% of them seen only once. The source of the sample is a study of T cell responses to AZD1222 COVID-19 vaccine. Notes on the study in general: Reportedly, nearly half the spike-specific TCRs target unmutated variant regions. Researchers report vaccine-associated CD4 TCRs spanning spike, with dominance at 160-218 and 743-854. Repertoire samples came only from after the peak T cell response. Spike-specific TCR breadth rose after two AZD1222 doses, and depth rose as well.

With 6 bases removed from V and 0 bases from J, the gap between germline ends came to 16 bases. There are 16 residues in the CDR3. Germline V gives CDR1 SGHKS, CDR2 YYEKEE (reference sequence). The sequencing here drew on peripheral blood, taken on day 0 of AZD1222 vaccination. This sequence joins TRBV5-5 and TRBJ1-3; tentatively, D is TRBD1 (5 bases). The receptor was derived from an adult in good health. The CDR3 sequence is CASNYEGAFSGNTIYF. In DNA form, the CDR3 reads TGTGCCAGCAACTATGAAGGGGCTTTCTCTGGAAACACCATATATTTT.